A single TCR beta chain is shown here with its context. The data stem from a study of blood T cell repertoires in COVID-19. Study-level background: Acute and convalescent COVID-19 specimens originated in the United States, Italy and Spain.

Trimming at V came to 2 bases and at J to 5 bases, leaving 3 bases not matched to a gene. Germline CDR1 and CDR2: KGHSH and LQKENI. The CDR3 loop spans 14 amino acids. Per the original methods: Estimation of nucleated cell counts was performed using reference gene primer amplification. Generated by immunoSEQ multiplex PCR, the TCRdb table keeps only in-frame clones and is missing some. D and trimming were read from the DNA, whereas the V and J calls and clone size are those reported in that table. The table records roughly 220,000 clones, around 82% of them present only once. The material sequenced was peripheral blood. V gene TRBV18 combines with J gene TRBJ1-2, with TRBD1 identical over 9 bases. The clonotype was recovered from a woman aged 70-85 years with acute or convalescent COVID-19. The CDR3 region has the DNA TGTGCCAGCTCACCAGGACAGGGGCTGTATGGCTACACCTTC. Translation: CASSPGQGLYGYTF.